Described below is a single T cell receptor beta chain sequence and its context. The target of this receptor is not known. The cohort consisted of 666 healthy bone marrow donors. At the time of sampling, all cohort members were nominally healthy, though unrecorded immune exposures were likely present. The donor tested CMV seronegative, placing the donor among the 350 or so seronegative members of the cohort. Each donor provided a peripheral blood sample, and peripheral blood mononuclear cells were used for TCR beta sequencing. Genomic DNA was extracted from the blood cell samples with the Qiagen DNeasy Blood Extraction Kit. The method was the immunoSEQ multiplex PCR assay. For the multiplex PCR, a mixture combining 60 forward primers for TCR Vbeta segments and 13 reverse primers for TCR Jbeta segments was used. A multiplex PCR assay on genomic DNA amplified the CDR3 region of rearranged TCR beta genes. The amplified TCR beta libraries were sequenced on the Illumina HiSeq System as 87-base-pair reads. The paper's processing steps were these. A later analysis counted around 72 million unique TCR beta chains across the 550 to 750 repertoires, and some 11 million of these chains were shared by at least two donors. Raw reads were error-corrected and collapsed into unique sequences with a nearest-neighbor algorithm that merged closely related sequences to remove PCR and sequencing errors. CDR3 sequences were aligned to IMGT reference sequences to assign V, D and J gene segments. Each retained sequence needed at least a six-nucleotide match to both a V gene segment and a J gene segment. A rearrangement counted as productive if the CDR3 had no stop codons and remained in frame with V and J, and every other rearrangement counted as non-productive. CDR3 was defined according to IMGT convention as the region running from the second conserved V-encoded cysteine to the conserved J-encoded phenylalanine. Sequences without an unambiguous match to a single V gene segment were excluded from the earlier analysis of 500 to 700 of the donors. An earlier analysis of about 590 of the donors classified V segments as functional when productive rearrangements were above 56.7% and as segregating when the standard deviation between donors was above 5%. A statistical classification framework was built for diagnosing cytomegalovirus status from the catalog of TCR beta chain sequences. V and J gene assignment, in a later analysis, came from comparing TCR nucleotide sequences with IMGT/GENE-DB human TR gene sequences. In a later analysis, CDR3 sequences and most-parsimonious VDJ recombination scenarios were assigned using the TCRdist pipeline. In a later analysis, every TCR beta chain was defined by the combination of its CDR3 amino acid sequence and its V-gene family, and reads without a unique V-gene family were dropped. A later analysis removed 500 to 600 highly shared, low-generation-probability nucleotide sequences to deal with suspected cross-contamination and a sequencing artifact. In a later analysis, a clonal expansion index for each public chain was calculated from normalized within-repertoire ranks of inferred template counts. In a later analysis, generation probabilities were computed with a VDJ recombination model fitted to out-of-frame rearrangements, and the resulting probabilities were checked against IGoR. Hypergeometric tests were used in a later analysis to score TCR-TCR, TCR-HLA and TCR-CMV co-occurrence, with a repertoire-size bias correction applied to the TCR pairs. False discovery rates were estimated in a later analysis by permuting HLA or CMV assignments 20 times. A later analysis grouped co-occurring TCRs with DBSCAN, adding TCRdist sequence similarity when clustering within HLA-allele-positive subsets. For co-occurrence clustering, repertoires with fewer than 30,000 or more than 120,000 public chains were excluded, along with roughly five repertoires with anomalous nucleotide sharing. The table comes from immuneACCESS by way of TCRdb, which keeps in-frame sequences with V and J called. Part of the clones is missing from these tables; in studies checked, under half for an unresolved V gene and the rest for unknown reasons. D and trimming come from the DNA, and the V and J calls and clone size come from that table. The sample's clone listing holds about 130,000 clones. The ten largest clones take up 2.2% of the sample.

This specimen belongs to a study of cytomegalovirus exposure and HLA in healthy donors (dated by TCRdb to about 2017). Study-wide context: In an earlier analysis of several hundred of the donors, approximately 260 Gb of sequence data and approximately 100 million unique TCR beta sequences from about 190 million T cells were reported. Both class I and class II loci were covered by HLA typing, at four-digit resolution. A separate validation cohort of roughly 130 different subjects was used in addition to the approximately 610-subject first cohort. An early release covering 500 to 750 HLA-typed donors comprised about 300 gigabases of sequencing data and tens of millions of unique TCR sequences. Rather than drawing on any new phenotypic data, the later analysis identified candidate immune exposures from TCR beta sequences and the way those sequences occurred across donors. Every discovery cohort repertoire had been produced on one sequencing platform. Roughly 5 DR-DQ haplotypes were treated as single units for association and clustering because of strong linkage in the cohort. Typing coverage differed by locus: A, B, C, DRB1 and DQB1 were typed in about 629-640 donors, DQA1 in 522, DPA1 in around 580, and DPB1 in approximately 450. Using immunosequencing, the study profiled T cell repertoires from 500 to 800 subjects and related those repertoires to cytomegalovirus serostatus. Among the roughly 370 genotyped donors, 75% to 90% belonged to the genetic ancestry cluster associated with self-reported Caucasian donors. Among under 450 genotyped donors of the cohort, an average of approximately 230,000 unique TCR beta nucleotide sequences were sequenced per donor, roughly 18% of them non-productive. A later analysis re-examined previously published TCR beta repertoires from 500 to 700 donors and added high-resolution HLA genotyping to investigate patterns of TCR occurrence. The study aimed to test whether signatures of past pathogen exposure could be identified by cataloging public T cell receptors. Genome-wide SNP genotypes for about 65% of the roughly 700 donors were used in a later genetic analysis, which treated that subset as a discovery cohort. An earlier analysis of nearly 600 of the donors applied high-throughput TCR beta sequencing to assess whether each TCR beta V gene segment acted as functional or pseudogenic. Donor age, sex, ethnicity and CMV serostatus were compiled alongside the repertoire data. High-throughput TCR immunosequencing, statistical association of individual TCRs with disease status, and machine learning were combined to predict cytomegalovirus infection status. Study-wide findings and limitations: Across donors, most TCR sequences were observed very rarely, whereas some public TCRs were present in many individuals. Some IMGT-functional V segments, including TRBV6-2 and TRBV6-3, could not be distinguished by the 87-base-pair reads and were therefore excluded. Immune exposure information for the cohort was limited to CMV serostatus. In a later genetic analysis, fewer N-insertions in productive TCRs were reported among donors in an Asian-associated ancestry cluster than the roughly 700-donor mean. Because HLA typing was unavailable for some donors at each locus, only the typed subset was used in association tests. V-gene and J-gene trimming of TCR beta chains was associated with a missense DCLRE1C variant in a later genetic analysis, and the association was replicated in an independent cohort. Fewer than 20 rarely observed V segments, including chromosome 9 orphons, were excluded from the earlier analysis of a few hundred of the donors because counts were too low. In vitro tests confirmed that a few of the cytomegalovirus-associated TCR beta chains recognize cytomegalovirus antigens. The study listed 164 TCR beta chains as associated with cytomegalovirus. Linkage disequilibrium might explain the correlated functional status among segregating V segments, but an unknown experimental factor could not be excluded. When HLA alleles, especially DR and DQ, strongly co-occurred, attributing TCR associations to individual alleles was difficult. The classifier was reported to diagnose cytomegalovirus status with high specificity and sensitivity in both the original cohort and the validation cohort. In a later analysis, TCR association rates were found to vary across HLA loci, with the most associated TCRs seen for DRB1 alleles and the fewest for HLA-C alleles. In a later analysis, several top co-occurrence clusters were reported to appear linked to parvovirus B19, influenza, CMV and Epstein-Barr virus. In a later analysis, most CMV-associated TCR beta chains were found to appear HLA-restricted, with HLA associations seemingly driven largely by CMV exposure. An earlier analysis of 587 of the donors showed that most TCR beta V segments appeared in productive rearrangements either about 87% or about 30% of the time, which broadly matched IMGT annotations. A further reported finding was that TCR beta sequences accurately predicted the HLA-A and HLA-B alleles for most subjects in the first cohort. Only TCR beta chains were sequenced in this cohort, and the absence of alpha or paired-chain data limited detectable features. Compared with equally common non-associated chains, HLA-associated TCR beta chains in a later analysis were more clonally expanded and had lower generation probabilities. The authors suggested that the approach could potentially be extended to other disease states and immunological phenotypes. At a false discovery rate of 0.05, a later analysis linked approximately 18,000 TCR beta sequences to specific HLA alleles. The sequencing pipeline was judged likely to have produced a cluster of highly shared sequence variants as a technical artifact. Sequencing depth was assumed to be roughly uniform across donors in the presence/absence analyses, though that assumption may not hold.

CDR1 SNHLY and CDR2 FYNNEI are derived from the germline V gene. CDR3 length: 15 amino acids, cysteine to phenylalanine. The kept DNA is CDR3 alone, 45 bases in frame from the first base. The V end gives up 7 bases and the J end 4 bases, leaving 8 bases in the junction not matched to a gene. The sequence was obtained from a man aged 35 to 55 in good health and CMV-seronegative. Sample: PBMCs. The chain is encoded by TRBV2 joined to TRBJ2-2; 8 central nucleotides agree with TRBD2. The CDR3 amino acid sequence is: CASKSAGVFTGELFF. The nucleotides are TGTGCCAGCAAATCAGCGGGAGTGTTCACCGGGGAGCTGTTTTTT.